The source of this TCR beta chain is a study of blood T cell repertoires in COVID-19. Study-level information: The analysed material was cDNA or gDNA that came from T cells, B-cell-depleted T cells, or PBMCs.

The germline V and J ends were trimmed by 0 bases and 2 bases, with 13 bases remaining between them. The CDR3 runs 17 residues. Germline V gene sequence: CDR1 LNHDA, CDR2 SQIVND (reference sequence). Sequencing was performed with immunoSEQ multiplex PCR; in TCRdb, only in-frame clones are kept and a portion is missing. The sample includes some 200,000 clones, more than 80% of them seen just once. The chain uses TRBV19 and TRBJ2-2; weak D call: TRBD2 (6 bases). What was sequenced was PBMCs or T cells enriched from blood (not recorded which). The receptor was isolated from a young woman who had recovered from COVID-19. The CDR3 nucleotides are TGTGCCAGTAGTATAGATCGTTGGGGGGAAAACACCGGGGAGCTGTTTTTT. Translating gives CASSIDRWGENTGELFF.